The present TCR beta chain was sequenced within a study of blood T cell repertoires in COVID-19. In the study overall: The samples span acute and convalescent COVID-19 from the United States, Italy and Spain. Nucleic acid was either cDNA or gDNA, and it came from T cells, B-cell-depleted T cells, or PBMCs.

CDR1 and CDR2 (germline): LNHDA, SQIVND (reference sequence). V lost 8 bases, J lost 6 bases, and 20 bases lay in between. The CDR3 runs to 15 residues. In the study's own analysis: Nucleated cell number was recorded as an estimate derived from reference gene primer amplification. Profiling relied on immunoSEQ multiplex PCR, and the TCRdb table lists in-frame clones only, not all of them. From that table come the V and J calls and clone size; the DNA was used to work out D and trimming. The table lists 110,000 to 150,000 clones, 85% to 90% of them singletons, with approximately 10% in the top ten. This clone was seen only once.

Sequencing was carried out using peripheral blood. The sequence came from an elderly woman with acute or convalescent COVID-19. This chain links TRBV19 with TRBJ1-5; TRBD1 is a possible D gene (5 bases). CDR3 DNA sequence: TGTGCCAGTTCCGACAGCCCTAGTAGGGGTCAGCCCCAGCATTTT. This translates into CASSDSPSRGQPQHF.